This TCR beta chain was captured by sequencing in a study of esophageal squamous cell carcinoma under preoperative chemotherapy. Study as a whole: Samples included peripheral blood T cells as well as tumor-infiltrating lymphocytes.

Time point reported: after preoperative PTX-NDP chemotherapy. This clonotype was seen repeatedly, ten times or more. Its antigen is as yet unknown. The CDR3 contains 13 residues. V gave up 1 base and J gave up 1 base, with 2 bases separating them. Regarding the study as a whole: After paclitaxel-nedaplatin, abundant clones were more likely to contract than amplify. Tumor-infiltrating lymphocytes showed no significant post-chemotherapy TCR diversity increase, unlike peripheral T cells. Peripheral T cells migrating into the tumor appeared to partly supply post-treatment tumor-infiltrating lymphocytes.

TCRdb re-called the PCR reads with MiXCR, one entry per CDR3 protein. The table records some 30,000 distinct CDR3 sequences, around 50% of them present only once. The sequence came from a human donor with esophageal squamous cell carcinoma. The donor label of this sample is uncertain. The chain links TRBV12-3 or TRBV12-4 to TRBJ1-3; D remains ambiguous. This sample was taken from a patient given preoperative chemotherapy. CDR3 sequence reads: CASSLDSGNTIYF. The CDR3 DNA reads TGTGCCAGCAGTTTAGATTCTGGAAACACCATATATTTT.